This T cell receptor (beta chain) came from a study of T cell changes during pregnancy in multiple sclerosis. V was pared by 0 bases and J by 4 bases, with 16 bases between. This CDR3 is built from 16 residues. Germline CDR1 SGDLS, CDR2 YYNGEE. The protocol was immunoSEQ multiplex PCR, while the TCRdb copy is restricted to in-frame clones and leaves out a portion. This table holds some 100,000 clones, around 93% found once. This TCR was recovered from a female donor with multiple sclerosis, enrolled in a pregnancy study. The sample here was peripheral blood, taken after pregnancy. The chain carries TRBV9 and TRBJ1-1; D not resolved. CDR3 loop: CASSVGGGDLRTEAFF. Written as DNA, the CDR3 is TGTGCCAGCAGCGTAGGGGGAGGAGACCTACGCACTGAAGCTTTCTTT.